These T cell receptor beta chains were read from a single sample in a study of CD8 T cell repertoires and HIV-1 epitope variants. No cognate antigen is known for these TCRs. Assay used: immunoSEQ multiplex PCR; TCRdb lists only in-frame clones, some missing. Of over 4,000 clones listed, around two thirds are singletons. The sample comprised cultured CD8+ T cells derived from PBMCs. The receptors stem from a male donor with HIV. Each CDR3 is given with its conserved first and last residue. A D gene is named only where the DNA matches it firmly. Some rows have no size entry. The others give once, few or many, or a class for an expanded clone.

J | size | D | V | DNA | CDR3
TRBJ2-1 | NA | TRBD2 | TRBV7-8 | TGTGCCAGCAGCGCGACTAGCGGCGACAATGAGCAGTTCTTC | CASSATSGDNEQFF
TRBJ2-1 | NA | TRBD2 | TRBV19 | TGTGCCAGCAGATTACTAGCGGGAGGGCCCTCCTACAATGAGCAGTTCTTC | CASRLLAGGPSYNEQFF
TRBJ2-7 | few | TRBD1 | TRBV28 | TGTGCCAGCAGTTTACCGGGACAGGGATCCCACGAGCAGTACTTC | CASSLPGQGSHEQYF
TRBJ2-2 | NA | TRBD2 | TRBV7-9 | TGTGCCAGCAGACCGGGACTAGCGGGAGGCGGGGAGCTGTTTTTT | CASRPGLAGGGELFF
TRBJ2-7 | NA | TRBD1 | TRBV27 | TGTGCCAGCAGCTTGGGGGACAGTGACTCCTACGAGCAGTACTTC | CASSLGDSDSYEQYF
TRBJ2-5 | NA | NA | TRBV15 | TGTGCCACCAGCAGTAAAGGGAAAGAGACCCAGTACTTC | CATSSKGKETQYF
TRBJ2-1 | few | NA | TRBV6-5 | TGTGCCAGCACCCCTGAAGGGGATCTCGGTGAGCAGTTCTTC | CASTPEGDLGEQFF
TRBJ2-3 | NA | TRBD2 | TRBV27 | TGTGCCAGCAGTTTTTTCGCGGGGGGGCCGGGAGATACGCAGTATTTT | CASSFFAGGPGDTQYF
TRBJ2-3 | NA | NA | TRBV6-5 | TGTGCCAGCAGTTATGAAGGGGACACAGATACGCAGTATTTT | CASSYEGDTDTQYF
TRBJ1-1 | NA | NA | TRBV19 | TGTGCCAGTAGACCTTCAACAGGGTCGGAAGCTTTCTTT | CASRPSTGSEAFF
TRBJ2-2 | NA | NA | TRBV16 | TGTGCCAGCAGCCAATCAAAGTCCCGGGCCGCCGGGGAGCTGTTTTTT | CASSQSKSRAAGELFF
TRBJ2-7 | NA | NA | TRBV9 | TGTGCCAGCAGCGACGACTACCTTGGGAACTACGAGCAGTACTTC | CASSDDYLGNYEQYF
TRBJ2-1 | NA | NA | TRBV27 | TGTGCCAGCAGTTTCCCAGGGTTTGAGCAGTTCTTC | CASSFPGFEQFF
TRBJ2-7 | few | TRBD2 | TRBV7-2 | TGTGCCAGCAGCTCCCCGGGACTACCCGAAGGCGAGCAGTACTTC | CASSSPGLPEGEQYF
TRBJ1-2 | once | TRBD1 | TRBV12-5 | TGTGCTAGTGGTTTGTCAGGGGGACCCTATGGCTACACCTTC | CASGLSGGPYGYTF
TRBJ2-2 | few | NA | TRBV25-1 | TGTGCCAGCAGCCCGGTGAACACCGGGGAGCTGTTTTTT | CASSPVNTGELFF
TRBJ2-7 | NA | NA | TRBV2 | TGTGCCAGCACCGAACCCGACAGCTACGAGCAGTACTTC | CASTEPDSYEQYF
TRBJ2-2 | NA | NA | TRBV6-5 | TGTGCCAGCAGTCCTACTGACCGGACCGCCGGGGAGCTGTTTTTT | CASSPTDRTAGELFF
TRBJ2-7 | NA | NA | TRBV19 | TGTGCCAGTAGTACGGGGGTTAATAGCGAGCAGTACTTC | CASSTGVNSEQYF
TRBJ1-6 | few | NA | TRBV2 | TGTGCCAGCAAAAGCTCCTATAATTCACCCCTCCACTTT | CASKSSYNSPLHF
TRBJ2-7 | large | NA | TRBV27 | TGTGCCAGCAGTTTATCGGTTGGGACGTACTCCTACGAGCAGTACTTC | CASSLSVGTYSYEQYF
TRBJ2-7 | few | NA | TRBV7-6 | TGTGCCAGCAGCTTACGAGCGGGCGAGCAGTACTTC | CASSLRAGEQYF
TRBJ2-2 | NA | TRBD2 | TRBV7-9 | TGTGCCAGCAGCTCCGGGAGGACCGGGGAGCTGTTTTTT | CASSSGRTGELFF
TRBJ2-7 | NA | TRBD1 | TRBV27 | TGTGCCAGCAGGCCCGGGACAGGGGCCTACGAGCAGTACTTC | CASRPGTGAYEQYF
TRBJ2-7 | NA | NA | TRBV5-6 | TGTGCCAGCAGCTTCGGGGCGATCGACGAGCAGTACTTC | CASSFGAIDEQYF
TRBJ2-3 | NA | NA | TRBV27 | TGTGCCAGCAGTTTAGGGGGACGGGATACGCAGTATTTT | CASSLGGRDTQYF
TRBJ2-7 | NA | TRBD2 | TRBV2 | TGTGCCAGCAACCCCCGGGCTAGCGGGGGTAAAGAGCAGTACTTC | CASNPRASGGKEQYF
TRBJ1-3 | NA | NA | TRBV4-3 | TGCGCCAGCAGCCCCTCACTCGGGAGCGGAAACACCATATATTTT | CASSPSLGSGNTIYF
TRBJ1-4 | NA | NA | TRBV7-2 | TGTGCCAGCAGCGGAGCGGGGGCTCGAGAAAAACTGTTTTTT | CASSGAGAREKLFF
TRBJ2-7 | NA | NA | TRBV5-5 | TGTGCCAGCAGCTTGGCTTTGGAGTCCCGTTACGAGCAGTACTTC | CASSLALESRYEQYF